These 22 T cell receptor beta chains were all obtained from the same sample, sequenced in a study of shared clonotypes between healthy human individuals. Data came from immunoSEQ multiplex PCR; TCRdb stores just in-frame clones and leaves some out. This sample carries over a million clones, 70% to 80% of them seen once, and the ten largest clones take about 1.5%. Sequencing was performed on memory CD4+ T cells sorted from blood. The subset was: CD45RA-negative fraction. The receptors shown here come from a man between 18 and 29 years old in good health.

V and J are TRBV5-1 and TRBJ2-5, with TRBD2 identical over 7 bases. In germline, CDR1 is SGHRS, CDR2 YFSETQ. V trimming: 3 bases; J trimming: 4 bases; junction bases outside the gene matches: 9. The CDR3 has 15 residues. The CDR3 DNA follows: TGCGCCAGCAGCTCAACCTCTAGCGGAAGAGAGACCCAGTACTTC. Translated: CASSSTSSGRETQYF.

This clone appeared once. The rearrangement links TRBV5-5 to TRBJ2-7; D uncertain. The CDR3 runs to 12 residues. The V and J ends lost 0 bases and 7 bases respectively, with 8 bases between them. Germline V gives CDR1 SGHKS, CDR2 YYEKEE (reference sequence). For the CDR3, the DNA is TGTGCCAGCAGCTTGGATCTGGGTGAGCAGTACTTC. It yields the protein CASSLDLGEQYF. The complete variable domain, with remaining parts taken from reference TRBV5-5 and TRBJ2-7, reads DAGVTQSPTHLIKTRGQQVTLRCSPISGHKSVSWYQQVLGQGPQFIFQYYEKEERGRGNFPDRFSARQFPNYSSELNVNALLLGDSALYLCASSLDLGEQYFGPGTRLTVT.

The chain uses TRBV29-1 and TRBJ1-3, with D possibly being TRBD1 (5 bases). V was clipped by 4 bases and J by 1 base, with 14 bases between them. From germline, CDR1 is SQVTM and CDR2 ANQGSEA. This CDR3 comprises 15 residues. The DNA of the CDR3 is TGCAGCGTTGCTCTGGAGGGGAGATCTGGAAACACCATATATTTT. Translation: CSVALEGRSGNTIYF. The variable domain in full, completed from reference TRBV29-1 and TRBJ1-3, reads SAVISQKPSRDICQRGTSLTIQCQVDSQVTMMFWYRQQPGQSLTLIATANQGSEATYESGFVIDKFPISRPNLTFSTLTVSNMSPEDSSIYLCSVALEGRSGNTIYFGEGSWLTVV.

V is TRBV2 and J is TRBJ1-6; 8 nucleotides agree with TRBD1. Trimming took 8 bases from V and 9 from J; bases not matched to a gene: 15. Germline values: CDR1 SNHLY, CDR2 FYNNEI. The CDR3 runs to 16 residues. The CDR3 protein is CASQSPSGTGSSPLHF. In DNA form, the CDR3 reads TGTGCCAGCCAGTCCCCTTCAGGGACAGGTAGTTCACCCCTCCACTTT.

The chain carries TRBV9 and TRBJ1-2; D is ambiguous. The germline gives CDR1 SGDLS, CDR2 YYNGEE. The V gene lost 0 bases and the J gene lost 4 bases, with 10 bases spanning the gap. This CDR3 comprises 14 residues. The CDR3 bases are TGTGCCAGCAGCGTAGATGGCGGAACCTATGGCTACACCTTC. Its translation is CASSVDGGTYGYTF. Full variable domain (outside the CDR3, taken from reference TRBV9 and TRBJ1-2): DSGVTQTPKHLITATGQRVTLRCSPRSGDLSVYWYQQSLDQGLQFLIQYYNGEERAKGNILERFSAQQFPDLHSELNLSSLELGDSALYFCASSVDGGTYGYTFGSGTRLTVV.

V usage is TRBV30 and J usage is TRBJ2-1; the match to TRBD1 covers 9 bases. Germline V gene lookup returns CDR1 GTSNPN and CDR2 SVGIG (reference sequence). Trimming cost V 2 bases and J 7 bases; bases outside gene matches: 6. The CDR3 has 14 amino acids. The CDR3 DNA is TGTGCCTGGAGTTCCGGGACAGGGTGGAATGAGCAGTTCTTC. Its translation: CAWSSGTGWNEQFF.

The chain links TRBV15 to TRBJ1-1, with a weak D call TRBD1 (5 bases). The CDR3 has 14 amino acids. The V end lost 1 base, the J end lost 8 bases, and 14 bases lay between the germline ends. Germline V gene data show CDR1 as LNHNV and CDR2 as YYDKDF (reference sequence). DNA of the CDR3: TGTGCCACCAGCAGAGGAAATGGGGGACGCGAAGCTTTCTTT. Protein product: CATSRGNGGREAFF.

This chain links TRBV4-3 with TRBJ1-6; 7 bases align to TRBD1. The J segment lost 8 bases and the V segment lost 0 bases, leaving 4 bases of the junction unmatched. Germline V gene lookup returns CDR1 LGHNA and CDR2 YSLEER. The CDR3 has 15 amino acids. CDR3 sequence (DNA): TGCGCCAGCAGCCAAGACAGGGGGGACGATTCACCCCTCCACTTT. It specifies CASSQDRGDDSPLHF.

A note on this clone: This CDR3 is also generated by other DNA sequences in the sample. The chain carries TRBV6-6 and TRBJ2-1, with D unclear. This CDR3 comprises 11 residues. Looked up from germline, CDR1 is MNHNY and CDR2 is SVGAGI (reference sequence). Trimming cost V 2 bases and J 7 bases, with 3 bases left between them. The CDR3 bases are TGTGCCAGCAGTTACCCGAATGAGCAGTTCTTC. Its protein product is CASSYPNEQFF.

The chain links TRBV5-1 to TRBJ2-1, with D perhaps assigned TRBD1 or TRBD2 (5 bases each). This CDR3 comprises 12 residues. Germline values: CDR1 SGHRS, CDR2 YFSETQ. Trimming removed 0 bases from V and 8 bases from J, with 6 bases in between. CDR3 sequence (DNA): TGCGCCAGCAGCTTGGCGGGGCATGAGCAGTTCTTC. Translating gives CASSLAGHEQFF.

The rearrangement uses TRBV5-4 and TRBJ1-2; TRBD1 aligns across 10 bases. The trim removed 0 bases at V and 5 bases at J, leaving 7 bases unmatched. This CDR3 is 16 amino acids long. The germline V gene encodes CDR1 SGHNT and CDR2 YYREEE (reference sequence). CDR3 DNA sequence: TGTGCCAGCAGCTTGGCCGAATCGGGACAGGGGTATGGCTACACCTTC. Its protein is CASSLAESGQGYGYTF. Variable domain in full (rest from reference TRBV5-4 and TRBJ1-2): ETGVTQSPTHLIKTRGQQVTLRCSSQSGHNTVSWYQQALGQGPQFIFQYYREEENGRGNFPPRFSGLQFPNYSSELNVNALELDDSALYLCASSLAESGQGYGYTFGSGTRLTVV.

The chain uses TRBV11-3 and TRBJ2-5, with D perhaps matching TRBD1 or TRBD2 (5 bases each). This CDR3 comprises 16 residues. V was trimmed by 5 bases and J by 5 bases, leaving 21 bases between them. Per germline, CDR1 SGHNT and CDR2 YENEEA. The CDR3 sequence: CASSPGVRGGRETQYF. In DNA form, the CDR3 reads TGTGCCAGCAGCCCAGGCGTACGTGGGGGAAGGGAGACCCAGTACTTC. Combining the CDR3 with reference TRBV11-3 and TRBJ2-5 gives the whole variable domain EAGVVQSPRYKIIEKKQPVAFWCNPISGHNTLYWYLQNLGQGPELLIRYENEEAVDDSQLPKDRFSAERLKGVDSTLKIQPAELGDSAVYLCASSPGVRGGRETQYFGPGTRLLVL.

V gene TRBV2 combines with J gene TRBJ2-5; the D gene is possibly TRBD1 (6 bases). This CDR3 region has 15 residues. Trimming shortened V by 3 bases and J by 2 bases, and 13 bases separated the two germline ends. Per germline, CDR1 SNHLY and CDR2 FYNNEI. The CDR3 sequence is CASSDRDKRQETQYF. CDR3 nucleotides: TGTGCCAGCAGTGACCGGGACAAACGACAAGAGACCCAGTACTTC.

J is TRBJ2-5 and V is TRBV9; 9 bases fit TRBD1. Germline V CDR1 and CDR2: SGDLS, YYNGEE. The CDR3 extends over 14 amino acids. The V gene end was trimmed by 5 bases and the J gene end by 3 bases; junction bases not matched to a gene: 5. DNA of the CDR3: TGTGCCAGCAGTCCTACAGGGGGCAAAGAGACCCAGTACTTC. It specifies CASSPTGGKETQYF.

This CDR3 reads CASSLEGRRTEAFF. The CDR3 region has the DNA TGTGCCAGCAGTTTAGAGGGGCGGCGCACTGAAGCTTTCTTT. The rearrangement joins TRBV28 to TRBJ1-1, with D possibly matching TRBD1 (5 bases). Trimming cost V 2 bases and J 4 bases, with 11 bases left between them. The CDR3 sequence is 14 residues long. In germline, CDR1 is MDHEN, CDR2 SYDVKM. Complete variable domain (other parts from reference TRBV28 and TRBJ1-1): DVKVTQSSRYLVKRTGEKVFLECVQDMDHENMFWYRQDPGLGLRLIYFSYDVKMKEKGDIPEGYSVSREKKERFSLILESASTNQTSMYLCASSLEGRRTEAFFGQGTRLTVV.

The V and J genes are TRBV5-6 and TRBJ2-7, with TRBD2 matching over 9 bases. The CDR3 is 14 residues long. Germline CDR1 and CDR2: SGHDT and YYEEEE. With 3 bases clipped from V and 7 bases from J, the junction kept 8 bases outside the gene matches. The CDR3: CASSSRTSAREQYF. CDR3 bases: TGTGCCAGCAGCTCGCGGACTAGCGCTCGGGAGCAGTACTTC.

Points on this clone: This sample includes further DNA sequences coding for the same CDR3. The V gene is TRBV5-1, the J gene TRBJ2-5, with 8 bases matching TRBD1. V was pared by 3 bases and J by 4 bases, with 5 bases of the junction left unmatched. Germline V gene data show CDR1 as SGHRS and CDR2 as YFSETQ. This CDR3 has 14 amino acids. CDR3 in DNA: TGCGCCAGCAGCTCCTCAGGGGGCCGAGAGACCCAGTACTTC. It translates to CASSSSGGRETQYF.

The V gene is TRBV4-2, the J gene TRBJ2-1, with TRBD2 matching over 11 bases. Germline CDR1 and CDR2: LGHNA and YNFKEQ. Trimming took 3 bases from V and 7 from J; bases not matched to a gene: 5. The length of the CDR3 is 15 residues. This chain's CDR3 is CASSQLAGGLNEQFF. Written as DNA, the CDR3 is TGTGCCAGCAGCCAGTTAGCGGGGGGGCTTAATGAGCAGTTCTTC.

The CDR3: CSVAPWDYGYTF. DNA of the CDR3: TGCAGCGTTGCCCCCTGGGACTATGGCTACACCTTC. V gene TRBV29-1 combines with J gene TRBJ1-2; D is undetermined. CDR3 length: 12 amino acids. V dropped 4 bases and J dropped 3 bases, with 9 bases sitting between them. Germline-derived CDR1 and CDR2 are SQVTM and ANQGSEA.

This chain uses TRBV6-1 with TRBJ1-5, with TRBD1 matching 7 bases. The CDR3 is 15 residues long. Looked up from germline, CDR1 is MNHNS and CDR2 is SASEGT. Trimming removed 1 base from V and 3 bases from J; junction bases left unmatched: 3. This chain's CDR3 is CASSEVGQLNQPQHF. For the CDR3, the DNA is TGTGCCAGCAGTGAAGTGGGACAGCTCAATCAGCCCCAGCATTTT.

The rearrangement uses TRBV2 and TRBJ2-2; no reliable D call. The CDR3 sequence is 13 residues long. Germline-derived CDR1 and CDR2 are SNHLY and FYNNEI. With 10 bases removed from V and 0 bases from J, the gap between germline ends came to 9 bases. The CDR3 DNA follows: TGTGCCACCTCCCTTACGAACACCGGGGAGCTGTTTTTT. Translated, it gives CATSLTNTGELFF.

This clone was seen at least ten times. Other DNA sequences in this sample translate to the same CDR3. The J gene is TRBJ2-3, the V gene TRBV7-2; no firm D call. The CDR3 is made up of 12 amino acids. Looked up from germline, CDR1 is SGHTA and CDR2 is FQGNSA. Trimming removed 4 bases at V and 4 bases at J, with 6 bases between. The CDR3 here is CASSSPPDTQYF. The CDR3 nucleotides are TGTGCCAGCAGCTCCCCCCCAGATACGCAGTATTTT. Full variable domain (rest looked up from reference TRBV7-2 and TRBJ2-3): GAGVSQSPSNKVTEKGKDVELRCDPISGHTALYWYRQSLGQGLEFLIYFQGNSAPDKSGLPSDRFSAERTGGSVSTLTIQRTQQEDSAVYLCASSSPPDTQYFGPGTRLTVL.